Presented here are 14 T cell receptor beta chains from one specimen sequenced in a study of blood T cell repertoires in COVID-19. TCRdb's table, derived via immunoSEQ multiplex PCR, lists solely in-frame clones and lacks some. This sample yields 140,000 to 150,000 clones, of which approximately 92% are seen a single time; roughly 3.2% belongs to the top ten. The source material was peripheral blood. The receptors shown here come from a woman aged 55-69 years with active COVID-19.

The chain couples TRBV7-3 to TRBJ1-1; tentatively, D is TRBD1 (6 bases). Germline V gives CDR1 SGHTA, CDR2 FQGTGA. Trimming took 4 bases from V and 5 from J, leaving 17 bases between them. This CDR3 contains 15 residues. The CDR3 region is CASSSNRGARTEAFF. DNA of the CDR3: TGTGCCAGCAGCTCCAACCGGGGGGCGCGGACTGAAGCTTTCTTT.

This chain links TRBV19 with TRBJ2-1, with a weak D call TRBD2 (7 bases). The germline gives CDR1 LNHDA, CDR2 SQIVND (reference sequence). The CDR3 totals 14 residues. V shed 2 bases and J shed 5 bases, with 10 bases lying between them. CDR3 DNA sequence: TGTGCCAGTAGTATATTGCGGGGGCACAATGAGCAGTTCTTC. It yields the protein CASSILRGHNEQFF.

This clone was observed a single time. This sequence joins TRBV7-9 and TRBJ2-7, with D possibly being TRBD1 (5 bases). Germline CDR1 and CDR2: SEHNR and FQNEAQ (reference sequence). This CDR3 region has 14 residues. With 7 bases removed from V and 3 bases from J, the gap between germline ends came to 16 bases. CDR3 DNA: TGTGCCAGCACACAAGACAGTCGGATCTACGAGCAGTACTTC. Residues: CASTQDSRIYEQYF.

The gene calls are TRBV24-1 and TRBJ2-5; TRBD2 aligns across 7 bases. V gave up 5 bases and J gave up 3 bases; unmatched junction bases: 14. Germline V gene lookup returns CDR1 KGHDR and CDR2 SFDVKD. The CDR3 sequence is 17 residues long. CDR3 in DNA: TGTGCCACCAGTGGGCCCCTCGGGATAGCGGGTAAAGAGACCCAGTACTTC. The encoded protein is CATSGPLGIAGKETQYF.

The genes are TRBV19 and TRBJ2-1; 8 bases align to TRBD2. Germline CDR1 is LNHDA and CDR2 is SQIVND (reference sequence). The CDR3 contains 16 residues. The trim removed 5 bases at V and 9 bases at J, leaving 15 bases unmatched. The CDR3 region is CASSVRAGGYRVEQFF. CDR3 in DNA: TGTGCCAGTAGTGTCCGGGCGGGAGGATATAGGGTTGAGCAGTTCTTC.

This clone showed up just a few times. This CDR3 is also generated by other DNA sequences in the sample. The chain couples TRBV9 to TRBJ2-1, with a tentative D call TRBD1 (6 bases). The CDR3 spans 16 residues. Between the trimmed V and J ends, which lost 0 bases and 0 bases, there was a span of 10 bases. Germline lookup yields CDR1 SGDLS and CDR2 YYNGEE. CDR3 region: CASSVEGRGSYNEQFF. The CDR3 DNA reads TGTGCCAGCAGCGTAGAGGGCAGGGGCTCCTACAATGAGCAGTTCTTC.

V gene TRBV24-1 combines with J gene TRBJ2-2; TRBD2 is a possible D gene (5 bases). The V gene's germline CDR1 is KGHDR and CDR2 SFDVKD. The CDR3 contains 14 residues. Deletions cut 6 bases from V and 5 bases from J, with 12 bases between. The CDR3 bases are TGTGCCACCAGTAGCGGTAGCAGAACCGGGGAGCTGTTTTTT. As protein: CATSSGSRTGELFF.

The chain joins TRBV19 to TRBJ2-7; 11 positions match TRBD2. There are 15 residues in the CDR3. Germline V gene lookup returns CDR1 LNHDA and CDR2 SQIVND (reference sequence). The J segment lost 1 base and the V segment lost 5 bases, leaving 4 bases of the junction unmatched. CDR3 amino acids: CASSQTSGESYEQYF. The CDR3 bases are TGTGCCAGTAGTCAGACTAGCGGGGAATCCTACGAGCAGTACTTC.

The chain combines TRBV5-6 with TRBJ2-1, with 9 bases identical to TRBD2. Germline trimming cut 3 bases from V and 9 bases from J; bases unmatched to any gene: 4. The germline gives CDR1 SGHDT, CDR2 YYEEEE. The CDR3 runs to 13 residues. The DNA for the CDR3 is TGTGCCAGCAGCTGGGGACTAGCTAGTGAGCAGTTCTTC. It encodes CASSWGLASEQFF.

The chain couples TRBV28 to TRBJ1-2; TRBD1 matches at 10 bases. The CDR3 has 15 amino acids. The V gene end was trimmed by 3 bases and the J gene end by 8 bases; junction bases not matched to a gene: 9. The germline V gene has CDR1 MDHEN and CDR2 SYDVKM. CDR3 region: CASSLLGQGILGYTF. As DNA, the CDR3 is TGTGCCAGCAGTTTGCTGGGACAGGGGATTCTCGGCTACACCTTC.

The V call is TRBV4-2, the J call TRBJ2-7, with D perhaps matching TRBD2 (6 bases). The CDR3 covers 13 residues. V gave up 5 bases and J gave up 1 base, with 9 bases separating them. Per germline, CDR1 LGHNA and CDR2 YNFKEQ. The CDR3 DNA is TGTGCCAGCAGCAACGGGGGTTCCTACGAGCAGTACTTC. Encoded protein: CASSNGGSYEQYF.

CDR3 loop: CASSQGYTTGTDTQYF. The CDR3 region has the DNA TGCGCCAGCAGCCAAGGTTATACGACTGGCACAGATACGCAGTATTTT. The J gene is TRBJ2-3, the V gene TRBV4-1; D ambiguous. This CDR3 is 16 amino acids long. Germline V gene lookup returns CDR1 MGHRA and CDR2 YSYEKL. Trimming removed 1 base from V and 1 base from J, with 12 bases in between.

This chain joins TRBV10-1 and TRBJ2-1; tentatively, D is TRBD1 (5 bases). From germline, CDR1 is WNHNN and CDR2 SYGVQD (reference sequence). There are 16 residues in the CDR3. Trimming shortened V by 5 bases and J by 2 bases, and 16 bases separated the two germline ends. CDR3 amino acids: CASSPDRLATYNEQFF. DNA for the CDR3: TGCGCCAGCAGTCCCGACAGATTGGCAACCTACAATGAGCAGTTCTTC.

The CDR3 nucleotides are TGTGCCACCAGTGAGCCGGGACTAGCGGGGGGGAGCGGGGAGCTGTTTTTT. It encodes CATSEPGLAGGSGELFF. The chain has TRBV24-1 and TRBJ2-2; the match to TRBD2 covers 16 bases. The CDR3 covers 17 residues. V trimming: 4 bases; J trimming: 7 bases; junction bases outside the gene matches: 5. CDR1 is KGHDR, CDR2 SFDVKD, per germline.